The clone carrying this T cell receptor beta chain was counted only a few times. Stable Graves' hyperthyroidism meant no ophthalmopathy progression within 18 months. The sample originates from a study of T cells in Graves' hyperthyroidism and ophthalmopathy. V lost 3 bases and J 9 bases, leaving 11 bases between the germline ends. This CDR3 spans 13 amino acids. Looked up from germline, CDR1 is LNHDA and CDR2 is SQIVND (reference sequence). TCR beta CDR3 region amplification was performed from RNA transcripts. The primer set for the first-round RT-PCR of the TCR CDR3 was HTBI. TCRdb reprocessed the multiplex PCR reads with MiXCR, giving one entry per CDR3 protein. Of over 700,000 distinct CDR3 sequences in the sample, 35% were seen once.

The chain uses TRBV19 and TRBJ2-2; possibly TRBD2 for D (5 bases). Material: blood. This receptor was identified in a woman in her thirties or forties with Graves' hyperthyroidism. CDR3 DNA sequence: TGTGCCAGTAGTATCTCCGGGAACCGGGAGCTGTTTTTT. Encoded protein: CASSISGNRELFF.